This TCR beta chain is from a study of blood T cell repertoires in COVID-19. Individuals drawn from approximately 22 US areas were about 18 to 89 years old. Donors of Cohort 3 who recovered were those that had two negative PCRs, clearance, or symptom resolution. Germline assignment: CDR1 SGHAT and CDR2 FQDESV (reference sequence). The CDR3 contains 14 residues. With 6 bases clipped from V and 4 bases from J, the junction kept 4 bases outside the gene matches. Under the authors' procedure: Quantification of nucleated cells was approximated via reference gene primer amplification. Repertoires were generated with immunoSEQ multiplex PCR, while TCRdb's copy carries only in-frame clones and drops some. D and trimming come from the DNA, and the V and J calls and clone size come from that table. This table holds under 350,000 clones, approximately 89% found once.

The clonotype comes from a woman aged 60 to 75 who had recovered from COVID-19. Sequencing input: PBMCs or T cells enriched from blood (not recorded which). This rearrangement joins TRBV11-1 to TRBJ2-5; 11 positions agree with TRBD2. The CDR3 region has the DNA TGTGCCAGCAGAGGACTAGCGGGTTCAGAGACCCAGTACTTC. Amino acid sequence: CASRGLAGSETQYF.